This record concerns one TCR beta chain sequence. Roughly 0.5 to 1 ug RNA was reverse transcribed with random hexamers. MiXCR was run by TCRdb on the immunoSEQ multiplex PCR reads, yielding one entry per CDR3 protein. The repertoire holds under 200,000 distinct CDR3 sequences, roughly 94% seen once, with about 0.094% in the top ten. This entry is derived from a study of CD8 T cells in Susac syndrome. V was pared by 2 bases and J by 1 base, with 9 bases between. Germline CDR1 reads KGHDR; CDR2 reads SFDVKD. There are 15 residues in the CDR3. The receptor was isolated from a human donor in good health. The sequenced material came from CD4+ T cells from PBMCs. The V and J genes are TRBV24-1 and TRBJ2-3; D ambiguous. CDR3 bases: TGTGCCACCAGTGATTCTCGGCAGGGCACAGATACGCAGTATTTT. Translation gives CATSDSRQGTDTQYF.